The 14 T cell receptor beta chains listed next were all sequenced from one sample in a study of CD8 T cells in Susac syndrome (dated by TCRdb to the late 2010s). Receptor amplification or capture employed the immunoSEQ multiplex PCR assay. RNA was extracted using the RNeasy kit, and roughly 0.5 to 1 microgram was reverse transcribed with random hexamers. TCRdb handled the public reads itself, with Q25 trimming in fastp and clone calling in MiXCR, and kept productive beta chains. When rows share a CDR3 protein, they turn into one entry using the most common DNA and genes. The sample data list roughly 200,000 distinct CDR3 sequences, and roughly 95% of these were observed just once. Around 0.11% of the sample rests with the top ten. The source material was CD4+ T cells from PBMCs. The receptors were sampled from a human donor in good health.

The chain carries TRBV7-3 and TRBJ2-2; D perhaps matches TRBD1 (6 bases). Germline CDR1 and CDR2: SGHTA and FQGTGA. This CDR3 is built from 17 residues. Trimming shortened V by 0 bases and J by 0 bases, and 11 bases separated the two germline ends. The chain's CDR3 is CASSLTTGYANTGELFF. DNA of the CDR3: TGTGCCAGCAGCTTAACGACAGGTTACGCGAACACCGGGGAGCTGTTTTTT.

This clonotype was detected once. The chain is built from TRBV5-4 and TRBJ2-1; D unresolved. The V end lost 4 bases, the J end lost 1 base, and 9 bases lay between the germline ends. This CDR3 has 14 residues. CDR1 is SGHNT and CDR2 is YYREEE in the germline V gene (reference sequence). CDR3: CASSPEISYNEQFF. The CDR3 DNA reads TGTGCCAGCAGCCCGGAAATATCCTACAATGAGCAGTTCTTC.

V usage is TRBV27 and J usage is TRBJ1-2; 10 bases match TRBD1. The CDR3 covers 13 residues. Per germline, CDR1 MNHEY and CDR2 SMNVEV (reference sequence). Losses at the gene ends were 5 bases for V and 6 bases for J; bases not matched to a gene: 3. The CDR3 reads CASSRQGADGYTF. The CDR3 DNA reads TGTGCCAGCAGTAGACAGGGGGCGGATGGCTACACCTTC.

V and J are TRBV29-1 and TRBJ2-5, with D perhaps given as TRBD1 or TRBD2 (6 bases each). The CDR3 has 14 amino acids. V gave up 0 bases and J gave up 3 bases, with 11 bases separating them. CDR1 is SQVTM and CDR2 is ANQGSEA in the germline V gene. CDR3 sequence (DNA): TGCAGCGTTGAAGATCGGAGGGGGGAAGAGACCCAGTACTTC. Its translation: CSVEDRRGEETQYF.

The rearrangement uses TRBV6-5 and TRBJ2-1; possibly TRBD1 for D (5 bases). CDR3 length: 12 residues. Looked up from germline, CDR1 is MNHEY and CDR2 is SVGAGI. Trimming stripped 5 bases from V and 8 bases from J, with 10 bases between. The CDR3 protein is CASSRRGDEQFF. The DNA for the CDR3 is TGTGCCAGCAGTCGTAGGGGTGATGAGCAGTTCTTC.

The chain links TRBV9 to TRBJ1-2; 9 positions match TRBD1. CDR1 and CDR2 from the germline V gene are SGDLS and YYNGEE. The CDR3 loop spans 15 amino acids. V shed 0 bases and J 6 bases; nucleotides not matched to a gene: 6. This CDR3 reads CASSVGGDRVHGYTF. As DNA, the CDR3 is TGTGCCAGCAGCGTAGGAGGGGACAGGGTCCATGGCTACACCTTC. Full variable domain (rest looked up from reference TRBV9 and TRBJ1-2): DSGVTQTPKHLITATGQRVTLRCSPRSGDLSVYWYQQSLDQGLQFLIQYYNGEERAKGNILERFSAQQFPDLHSELNLSSLELGDSALYFCASSVGGDRVHGYTFGSGTRLTVV.

The table lists this clonotype with a few counts. The chain links TRBV29-1 to TRBJ2-7; a possible D gene is TRBD2 (6 bases). Germline CDR1 SQVTM, CDR2 ANQGSEA. The V gene lost 5 bases and the J gene lost 0 bases, with 14 bases spanning the gap. The CDR3 has 14 residues. CDR3 bases: TGCAGCGTTTCCCGACGGAGGGGCTCCTACGAGCAGTACTTC. This translates into CSVSRRRGSYEQYF.

The chain joins TRBV20-1 to TRBJ2-5; 9 bases fit TRBD2. Trimming cost V 5 bases and J 0 bases; bases outside gene matches: 7. Per germline, CDR1 DFQATT and CDR2 SNEGSKA (reference sequence). This CDR3 contains 15 residues. CDR3 sequence reads: CSAEILAGYQETQYF. CDR3 nucleotides: TGCAGTGCTGAGATCCTAGCGGGGTACCAAGAGACCCAGTACTTC.

The chain links TRBV7-3 to TRBJ2-2, with unresolved D. The CDR3 contains 15 residues. The germline V and J ends were trimmed by 1 base and 6 bases, with 12 bases remaining between them. Germline assignment: CDR1 SGHTA and CDR2 FQGTGA. The CDR3 loop reads CASSLRGRVAGELFF. CDR3 DNA sequence: TGTGCCAGCAGCTTAAGAGGTCGGGTTGCCGGGGAGCTGTTTTTT. Variable domain in full (rest from reference TRBV7-3 and TRBJ2-2): GAGVSQTPSNKVTEKGKYVELRCDPISGHTALYWYRQSLGQGPEFLIYFQGTGAADDSGLPNDRFFAVRPEGSVSTLKIQRTERGDSAVYLCASSLRGRVAGELFFGEGSRLTVL.

The V gene is TRBV20-1, the J gene TRBJ2-7; no firm D call. Trimming took off 3 bases at V and 6 bases at J, with 15 bases between the two ends. The CDR3 length is 13 residues. Germline CDR1 and CDR2: DFQATT and SNEGSKA (reference sequence). CDR3 sequence: CSASDRPSSEQYF. CDR3 in DNA: TGCAGTGCTAGCGATCGGCCCTCGAGCGAGCAGTACTTC.

In this sample, this clonotype turned up once. The V call is TRBV5-1, the J call TRBJ1-1; D unclear. Germline-derived CDR1 and CDR2 are SGHRS and YFSETQ. The CDR3 has 16 amino acids. The V end was cut by 0 bases, the J end by 0 bases, with 12 bases between. The CDR3 sequence is CASSLAGNSMNTEAFF. For the CDR3, the DNA is TGCGCCAGCAGCTTGGCAGGAAACAGCATGAACACTGAAGCTTTCTTT.

V gene TRBV27 combines with J gene TRBJ1-2, with TRBD1 matching over 9 bases. V dropped 1 base and J dropped 6; count of bases not matched to a gene: 3. There are 14 residues in the CDR3. Germline V gene data show CDR1 as MNHEY and CDR2 as SMNVEV (reference sequence). CDR3 DNA sequence: TGTGCCAGCAGTTTATGGGGGACAGGGAATGGCTACACCTTC. As protein: CASSLWGTGNGYTF.

The rearrangement links TRBV29-1 to TRBJ2-1; D is unclear. The CDR3 sequence is 11 residues long. The germline gives CDR1 SQVTM, CDR2 ANQGSEA. With 3 bases removed from V and 6 bases from J, the gap between germline ends came to 6 bases. In DNA form, the CDR3 reads TGCAGCGTTGAGGAGACCAATGAGCAGTTCTTC. This codes for CSVEETNEQFF.

The chain has TRBV29-1 and TRBJ2-5, with a possible D match to TRBD1 (5 bases). Germline CDR1 reads SQVTM; CDR2 reads ANQGSEA. V lost 5 bases and J lost 4, with 8 bases in between. This CDR3 contains 11 residues. CDR3 in DNA: TGCAGCGTTCCTAGGGGAGAGACCCAGTACTTC. This codes for CSVPRGETQYF.